This record looks at one T cell receptor beta chain sequence and its context. Its antigen is as yet unknown. This sample is drawn from a study of vaccination effects on CD4 cells after COVID-19. TCRdb's table, derived via immunoSEQ multiplex PCR, lists solely in-frame clones and lacks some. The sample contains around 25,000 clones, roughly 81% of which appear only once. The CDR3 has 16 residues. The V gene's germline CDR1 is MNHEY and CDR2 SVGAGI. Trimming took off 4 bases at V and 0 bases at J, with 15 bases between the two ends. Expansion with viral peptide pools was applied to antigen-specific CD4+ T cells by the ViraFEST assay prior to sequencing. Having been cultured for under twelve days, the cells underwent CD4+ T cell isolation. Vaccination of participants consisted of two doses of either the BNT162b2 or mRNA-1273 vaccine.

The sample consisted of CD4+ T cells from PBMCs cultured with SARS-CoV-2 spike peptides, taken after COVID-19 vaccination. The receptor was isolated from a human donor who received a COVID-19 vaccine. Some clones in this sample may be carry-over from other donors' samples. The chain uses TRBV6-5 and TRBJ1-2, with a tentative D call TRBD1 (5 bases). The CDR3 nucleotides are TGTGCCAGCAGTTCCGTCTCCAGGGTAGCTAACTATGGCTACACCTTC. Protein: CASSSVSRVANYGYTF.